The sequence of this TCR beta chain was determined in a study of memory CD8 T cells in hepatitis C reinfection. The wider study: Peak reinfection sampling occurred 3 to 8 weeks after detected reinfection.

Germline CDR1 and CDR2: SGHAT and FQNNGV. The CDR3 totals 16 residues. V was clipped by 1 base and J by 3 bases; unmatched bases: 6. The protocol was immunoSEQ multiplex PCR, while the TCRdb copy is restricted to in-frame clones and leaves out a portion. The sample lists about 45,000 clones, 88% occurring once. A single count supports this clone. Time point of the sample: peak reinfection, 3 to 8 weeks after reinfection detection. Sorted cells were sequenced directly ex vivo without any in vitro expansion. The Montreal HEPCO cohort supplied donors who inject drugs. Control naive CD8 T cells came from a couple of donors at all three reinfection time points.

Sequenced sample: naive CD8+ T cells sorted from blood. The chain links TRBV11-2 to TRBJ2-3, with 8 nucleotides matching TRBD2. This receptor was taken from a man in his late teens or twenties with hepatitis C virus infection. The CDR3 bases are TGTGCCAGCAGCTTAGCGACGGGGGGGTGGACAGATACGCAGTATTTT. It is translated as CASSLATGGWTDTQYF.